This T cell receptor (beta chain) was observed in a study of CD8+CD57+ T cells in acquired aplastic anemia. Study at large: Sorted CD4+ and CD8+ cell DNA averaged roughly 3.2 ug.

Sequenced patients had shown CD8+CD57+ cell expansion by flow cytometry. The germline CDR1 and CDR2 sequences are MGHDK and SYGVNS. The CDR3 is made up of 14 amino acids. Trimming shortened V by 5 bases and J by 7 bases, and 18 bases separated the two germline ends. Genomic DNA, serving as template, underwent TCR beta VDJ and CDR3 profiling. In TCRdb, the reads were re-called with MiXCR into one record per CDR3 protein. The sample holds 200,000 to 250,000 distinct CDR3 sequences, around 50% seen once. This clonotype was detected a few times. The J gene is TRBJ2-7, the V gene TRBV25-1; either TRBD1 or TRBD2 may supply D (5 bases each). The sample consisted of sorted CD4+, CD8+, or CD8+CD57+ T cells (not recorded which) from PBMCs. The sequence came from a human donor with aplastic anemia. DNA of the CDR3: TGTGCCAGCAGTCACGCGGGCACAGGTTTGGAGCAGTACTTC. It codes for CASSHAGTGLEQYF.